The TCR beta chain described here comes from a study of HIV-infected patients and healthy controls. General study results and limits: The diversity differences were not explained by slight age and sex differences between study cohorts.

cDNA was made from roughly 470 ng RNA using alpha and beta constant primers. Alpha and beta chain libraries were made separately by chain-specific third strand synthesis with multiplexing indices. TCRdb independently ran MiXCR on the 5' RACE reads; one entry per CDR3 protein. The sample has 17,000 or so distinct CDR3 sequences, approximately 5% seen once. All unsorted peripheral T cells were captured because whole blood was used without fractionation. There are 16 residues in the CDR3. CDR1 MNHNS and CDR2 SASEGT come from the germline V gene. V gave up 7 bases and J gave up 1 base; unmatched junction bases: 9. With respect to this clonotype: Its specificity is unknown.

Sequenced sample: blood. The chain links TRBV6-1 to TRBJ2-3, with 9 bases fitting TRBD2. The sequence came from an adult in good health. CDR3 DNA: TGTGCCAGCACCCAAGGGGCTAGCGGGGGCACAGATACGCAGTATTTT. Protein product: CASTQGASGGTDTQYF.